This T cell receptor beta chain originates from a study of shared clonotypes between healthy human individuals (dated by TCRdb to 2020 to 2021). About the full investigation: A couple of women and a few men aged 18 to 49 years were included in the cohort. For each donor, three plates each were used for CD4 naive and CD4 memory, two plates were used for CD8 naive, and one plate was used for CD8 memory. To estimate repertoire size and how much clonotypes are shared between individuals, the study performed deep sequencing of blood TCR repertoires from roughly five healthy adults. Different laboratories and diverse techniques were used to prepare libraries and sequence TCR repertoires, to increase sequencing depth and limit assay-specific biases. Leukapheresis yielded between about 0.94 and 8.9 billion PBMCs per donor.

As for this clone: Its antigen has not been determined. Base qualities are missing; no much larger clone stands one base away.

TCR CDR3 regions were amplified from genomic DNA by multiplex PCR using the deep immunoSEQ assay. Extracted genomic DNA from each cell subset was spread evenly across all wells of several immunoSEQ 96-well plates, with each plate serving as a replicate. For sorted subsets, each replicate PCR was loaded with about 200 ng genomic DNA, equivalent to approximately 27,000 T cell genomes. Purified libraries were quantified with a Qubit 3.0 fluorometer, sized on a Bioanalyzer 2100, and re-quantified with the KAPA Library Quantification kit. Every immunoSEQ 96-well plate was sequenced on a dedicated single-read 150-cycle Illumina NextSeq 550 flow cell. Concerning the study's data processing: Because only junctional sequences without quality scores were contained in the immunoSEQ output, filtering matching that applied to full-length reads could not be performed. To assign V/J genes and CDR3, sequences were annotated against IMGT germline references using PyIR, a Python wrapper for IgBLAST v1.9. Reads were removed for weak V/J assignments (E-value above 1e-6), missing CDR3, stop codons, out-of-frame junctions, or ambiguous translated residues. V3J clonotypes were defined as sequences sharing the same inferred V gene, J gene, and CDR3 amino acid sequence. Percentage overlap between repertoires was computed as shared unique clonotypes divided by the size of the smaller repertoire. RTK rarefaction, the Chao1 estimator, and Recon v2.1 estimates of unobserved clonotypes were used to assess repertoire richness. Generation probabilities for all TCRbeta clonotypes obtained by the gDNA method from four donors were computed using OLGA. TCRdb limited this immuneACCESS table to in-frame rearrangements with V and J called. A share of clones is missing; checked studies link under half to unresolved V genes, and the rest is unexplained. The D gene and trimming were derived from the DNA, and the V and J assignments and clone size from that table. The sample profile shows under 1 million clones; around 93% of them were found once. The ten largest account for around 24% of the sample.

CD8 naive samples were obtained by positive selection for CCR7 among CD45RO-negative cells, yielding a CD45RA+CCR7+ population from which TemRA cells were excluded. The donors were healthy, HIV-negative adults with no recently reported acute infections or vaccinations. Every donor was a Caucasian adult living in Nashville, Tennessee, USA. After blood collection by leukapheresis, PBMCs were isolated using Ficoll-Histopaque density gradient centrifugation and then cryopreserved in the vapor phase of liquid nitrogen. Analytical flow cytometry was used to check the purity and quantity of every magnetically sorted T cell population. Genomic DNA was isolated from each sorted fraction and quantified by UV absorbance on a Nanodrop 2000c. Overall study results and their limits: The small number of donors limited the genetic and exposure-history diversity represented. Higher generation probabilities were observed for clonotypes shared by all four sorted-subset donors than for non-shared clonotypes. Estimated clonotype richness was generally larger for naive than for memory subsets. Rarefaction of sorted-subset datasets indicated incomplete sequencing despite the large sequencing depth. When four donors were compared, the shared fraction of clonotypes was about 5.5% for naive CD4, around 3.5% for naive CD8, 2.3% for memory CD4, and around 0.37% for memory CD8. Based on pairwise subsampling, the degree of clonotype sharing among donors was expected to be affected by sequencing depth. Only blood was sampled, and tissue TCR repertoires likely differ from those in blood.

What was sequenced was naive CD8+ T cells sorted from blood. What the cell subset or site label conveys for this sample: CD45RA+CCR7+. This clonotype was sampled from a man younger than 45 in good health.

The CDR3 loop reads CASSYGQEYSNQPQHF. The sequenced DNA is TGTGCCAGCAGTTATGGACAGGAATATAGCAATCAGCCCCAGCATTTT. The V gene is TRBV6-6 and the J gene is TRBJ1-5; 7 of the junction bases match TRBD1. The germline V gene (reference sequence) provides CDR1 MNHNY and CDR2 SVGAGI. V has 3 bases trimmed and J has 0 bases trimmed; junction bases matching no gene number 5. The cysteine opens and the phenylalanine closes a CDR3 of 16 amino acids. The DNA shown is the 48-base CDR3, in frame from base 1.